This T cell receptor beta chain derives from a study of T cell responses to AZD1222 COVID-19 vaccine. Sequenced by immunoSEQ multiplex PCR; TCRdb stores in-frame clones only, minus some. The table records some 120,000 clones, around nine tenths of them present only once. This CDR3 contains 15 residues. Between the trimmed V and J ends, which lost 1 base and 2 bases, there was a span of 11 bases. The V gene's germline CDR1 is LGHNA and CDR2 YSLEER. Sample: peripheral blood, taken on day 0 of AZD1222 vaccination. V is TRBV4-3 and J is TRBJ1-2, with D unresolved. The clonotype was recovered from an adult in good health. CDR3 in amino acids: CASSQAGKGNYGYTF. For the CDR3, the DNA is TGCGCCAGCAGCCAAGCAGGAAAGGGAAACTATGGCTACACCTTC.